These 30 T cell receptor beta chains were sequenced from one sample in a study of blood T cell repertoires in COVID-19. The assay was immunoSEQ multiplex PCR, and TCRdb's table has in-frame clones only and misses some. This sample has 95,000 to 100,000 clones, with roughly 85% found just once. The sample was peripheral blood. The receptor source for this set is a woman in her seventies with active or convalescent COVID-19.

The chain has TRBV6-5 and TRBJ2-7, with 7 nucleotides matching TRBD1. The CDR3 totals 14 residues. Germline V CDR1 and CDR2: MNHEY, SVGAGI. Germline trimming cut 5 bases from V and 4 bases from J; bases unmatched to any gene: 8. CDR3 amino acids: CASSPWDSLYEQYF. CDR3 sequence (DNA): TGTGCCAGCAGTCCCTGGGACAGCCTTTACGAGCAGTACTTC.

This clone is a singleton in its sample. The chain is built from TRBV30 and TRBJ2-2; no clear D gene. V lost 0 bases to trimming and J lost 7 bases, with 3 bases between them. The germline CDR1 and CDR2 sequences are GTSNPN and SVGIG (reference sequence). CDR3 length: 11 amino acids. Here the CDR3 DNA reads TGTGCCTGGAGTGTCATCGGGGAGCTGTTTTTT. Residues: CAWSVIGELFF.

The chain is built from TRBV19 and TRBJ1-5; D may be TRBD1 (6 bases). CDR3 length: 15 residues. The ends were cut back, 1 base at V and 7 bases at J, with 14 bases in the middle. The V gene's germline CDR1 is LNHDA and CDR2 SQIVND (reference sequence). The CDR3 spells CASSIGRGGEQPQHF. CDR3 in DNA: TGTGCCAGTAGTATAGGCCGGGGGGGCGAACAGCCCCAGCATTTT.

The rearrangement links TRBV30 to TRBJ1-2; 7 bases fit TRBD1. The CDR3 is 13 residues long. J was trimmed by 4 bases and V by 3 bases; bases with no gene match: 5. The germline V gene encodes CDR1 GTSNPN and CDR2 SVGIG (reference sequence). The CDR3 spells CAWRDRSFYGYTF. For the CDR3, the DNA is TGTGCCTGGAGGGACAGGTCCTTCTATGGCTACACCTTC.

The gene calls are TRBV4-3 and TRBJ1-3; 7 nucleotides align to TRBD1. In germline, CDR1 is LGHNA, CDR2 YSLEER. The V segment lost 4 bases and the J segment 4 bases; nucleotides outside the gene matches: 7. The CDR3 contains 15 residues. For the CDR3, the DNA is TGCGCCAGCAGCCGCACCGGACAGGAAGGAAACACCATATATTTT. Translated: CASSRTGQEGNTIYF.

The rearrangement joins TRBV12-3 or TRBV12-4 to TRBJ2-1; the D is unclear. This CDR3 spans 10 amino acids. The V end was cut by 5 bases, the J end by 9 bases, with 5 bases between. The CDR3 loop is CASSLREQFF. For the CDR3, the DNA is TGTGCCAGCAGTCTCCGTGAGCAGTTCTTC.

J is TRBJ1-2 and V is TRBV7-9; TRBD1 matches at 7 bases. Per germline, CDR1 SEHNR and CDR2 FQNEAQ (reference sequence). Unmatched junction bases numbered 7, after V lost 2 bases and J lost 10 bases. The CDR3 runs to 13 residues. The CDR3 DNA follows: TGTGCCAGCAGCTTAATGCAGGGGGAGGTCTACACCTTC. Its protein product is CASSLMQGEVYTF.

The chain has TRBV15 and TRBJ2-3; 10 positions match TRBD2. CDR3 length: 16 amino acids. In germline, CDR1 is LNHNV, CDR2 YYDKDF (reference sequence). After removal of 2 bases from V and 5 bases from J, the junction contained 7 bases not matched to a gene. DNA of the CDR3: TGTGCCACCAGCAGACATAGCGGGGGGACTGGAGATACGCAGTATTTT. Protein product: CATSRHSGGTGDTQYF.

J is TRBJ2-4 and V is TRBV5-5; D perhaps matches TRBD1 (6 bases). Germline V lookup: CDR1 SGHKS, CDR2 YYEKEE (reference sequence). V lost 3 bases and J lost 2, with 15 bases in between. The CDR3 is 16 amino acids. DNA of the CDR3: TGTGCCAGCAGCTCCCCAGGGGACGCGACCAAAAACATTCAGTACTTC. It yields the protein CASSSPGDATKNIQYF.

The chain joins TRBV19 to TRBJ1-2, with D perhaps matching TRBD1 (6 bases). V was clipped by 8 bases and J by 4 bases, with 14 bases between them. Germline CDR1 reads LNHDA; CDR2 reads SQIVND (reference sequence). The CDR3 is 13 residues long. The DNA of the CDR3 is TGTGCCAGTCGATCCACAGGGTCCTATGGCTACACCTTC. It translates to CASRSTGSYGYTF.

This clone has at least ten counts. CDR3 nucleotides: TGTGCCAGCAGCTTAGCGGGGGGCCCGAACAATGAGCAGTTCTTC. Protein sequence: CASSLAGGPNNEQFF. The chain recombines TRBV5-4 with TRBJ2-1, with 9 bases fitting TRBD2. CDR3 length equals 15 residues. The germline V gene encodes CDR1 SGHNT and CDR2 YYREEE (reference sequence). After removal of 2 bases from V and 5 bases from J, the junction contained 5 bases not matched to a gene.

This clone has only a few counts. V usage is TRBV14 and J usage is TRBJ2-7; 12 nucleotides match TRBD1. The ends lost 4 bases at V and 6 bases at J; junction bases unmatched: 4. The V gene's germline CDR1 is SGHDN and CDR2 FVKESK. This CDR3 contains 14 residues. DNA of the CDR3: TGTGCCAGCAGCCGCCGGGACAGGGGGCTCGAGCAGTACTTC. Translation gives CASSRRDRGLEQYF.

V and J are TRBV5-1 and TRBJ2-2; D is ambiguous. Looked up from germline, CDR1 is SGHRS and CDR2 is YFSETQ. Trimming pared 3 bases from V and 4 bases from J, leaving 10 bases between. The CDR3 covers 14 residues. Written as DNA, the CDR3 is TGCGCCAGCAGCTCCCCGGTTCTCACCGGGGAGCTGTTTTTT. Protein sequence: CASSSPVLTGELFF.

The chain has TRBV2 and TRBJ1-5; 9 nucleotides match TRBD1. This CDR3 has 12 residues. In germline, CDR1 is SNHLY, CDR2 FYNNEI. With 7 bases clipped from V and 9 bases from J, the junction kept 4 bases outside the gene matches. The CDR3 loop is CASTMTGGPQHF. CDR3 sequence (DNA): TGTGCCAGCACTATGACAGGGGGGCCCCAGCATTTT. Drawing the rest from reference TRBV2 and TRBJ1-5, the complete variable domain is EPEVTQTPSHQVTQMGQEVILRCVPISNHLYFYWYRQILGQKVEFLVSFYNNEISEKSEIFDDQFSVERPDGSNFTLKIRSTKLEDSAMYFCASTMTGGPQHFGDGTRLSIL.

CDR3 residues: CASSYTGLAGDHEQYF. The CDR3 nucleotides read TGTGCCAGCAGTTATACGGGACTAGCGGGAGATCACGAGCAGTACTTC. The chain couples TRBV6-2 or TRBV6-3 to TRBJ2-7; 14 positions match TRBD2. V lost 3 bases and J lost 5; bases outside the gene matches: 6. The germline V gene encodes CDR1 MNHEY and CDR2 SVGEGT. This CDR3 spans 16 amino acids.

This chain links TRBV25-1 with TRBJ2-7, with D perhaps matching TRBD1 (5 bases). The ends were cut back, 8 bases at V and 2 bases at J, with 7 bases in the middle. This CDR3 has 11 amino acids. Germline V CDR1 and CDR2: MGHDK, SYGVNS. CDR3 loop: CASQGAYEQYF. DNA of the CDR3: TGTGCCAGCCAGGGTGCCTACGAGCAGTACTTC.

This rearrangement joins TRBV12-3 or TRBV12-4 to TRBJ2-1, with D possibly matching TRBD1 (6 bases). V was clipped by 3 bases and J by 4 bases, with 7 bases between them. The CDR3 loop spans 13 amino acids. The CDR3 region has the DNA TGTGCCAGCAGTTTCGGACAGTACAATGAGCAGTTCTTC. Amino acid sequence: CASSFGQYNEQFF.

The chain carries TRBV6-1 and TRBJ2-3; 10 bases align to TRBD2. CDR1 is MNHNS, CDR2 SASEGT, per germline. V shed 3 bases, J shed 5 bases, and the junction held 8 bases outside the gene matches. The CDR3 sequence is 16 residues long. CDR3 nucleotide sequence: TGTGCCAGCAGTGAGGGGCTAGCGGGAGCTATAGATACGCAGTATTTT. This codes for CASSEGLAGAIDTQYF.

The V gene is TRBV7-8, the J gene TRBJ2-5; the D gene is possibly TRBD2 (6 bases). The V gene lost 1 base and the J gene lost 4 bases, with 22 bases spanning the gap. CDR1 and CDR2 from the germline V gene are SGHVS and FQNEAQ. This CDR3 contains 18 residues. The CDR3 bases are TGTGCCAGCAGCTTAGGACACGCGGGGACGAAGGTTGGAGAGACCCAGTACTTC. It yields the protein CASSLGHAGTKVGETQYF.

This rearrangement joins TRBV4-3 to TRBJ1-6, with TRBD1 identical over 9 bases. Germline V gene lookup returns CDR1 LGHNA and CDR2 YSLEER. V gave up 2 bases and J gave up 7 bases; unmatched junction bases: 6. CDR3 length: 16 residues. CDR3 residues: CASSQTGTGSNSPLHF. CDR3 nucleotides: TGCGCCAGCAGCCAAACCGGGACAGGGTCGAATTCACCCCTCCACTTT.

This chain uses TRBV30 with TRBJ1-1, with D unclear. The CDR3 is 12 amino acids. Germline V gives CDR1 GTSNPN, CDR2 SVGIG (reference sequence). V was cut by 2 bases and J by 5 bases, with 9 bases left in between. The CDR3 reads CAWSHGRTEAFF. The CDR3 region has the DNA TGTGCCTGGAGTCATGGTCGGACTGAAGCTTTCTTT.

The chain's CDR3 is CASSSTSLETQYF. CDR3 in DNA: TGTGCCAGCAGCTCGACTAGCCTAGAGACCCAGTACTTC. This rearrangement joins TRBV11-3 to TRBJ2-5, with 7 bases matching TRBD2. This CDR3 has 13 amino acids. After removal of 4 bases from V and 4 bases from J, the junction contained 3 bases not matched to a gene. Germline CDR1 reads SGHNT; CDR2 reads YENEEA.

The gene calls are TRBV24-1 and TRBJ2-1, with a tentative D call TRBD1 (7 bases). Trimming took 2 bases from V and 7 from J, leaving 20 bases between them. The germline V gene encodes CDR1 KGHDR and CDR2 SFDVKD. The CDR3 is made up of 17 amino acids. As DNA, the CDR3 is TGTGCCACCAGTGATTCGTCGATGGCCAGGGGGAGGAATGAGCAGTTCTTC. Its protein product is CATSDSSMARGRNEQFF.

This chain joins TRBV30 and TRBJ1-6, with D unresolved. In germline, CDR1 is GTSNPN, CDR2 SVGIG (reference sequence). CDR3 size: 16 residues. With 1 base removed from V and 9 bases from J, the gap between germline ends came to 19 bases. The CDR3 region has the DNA TGTGCCTGGAGTGGATTATCCGGGTCCTCTTTTTCACCCCTCCACTTT. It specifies CAWSGLSGSSFSPLHF. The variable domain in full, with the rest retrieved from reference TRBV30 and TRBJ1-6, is SQTIHQWPATLVQPVGSPLSLECTVEGTSNPNLYWYRQAAGRGLQLLFYSVGIGQISSEVPQNLSASRPQDRQFILSSKKLLLSDSGFYLCAWSGLSGSSFSPLHFGNGTRLTVT.

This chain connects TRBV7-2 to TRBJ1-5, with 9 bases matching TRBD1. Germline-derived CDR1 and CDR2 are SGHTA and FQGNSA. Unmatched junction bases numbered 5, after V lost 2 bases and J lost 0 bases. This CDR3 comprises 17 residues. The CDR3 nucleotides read TGTGCCAGCAGCTTAAGATGGACAGGGGATAGCAATCAGCCCCAGCATTTT. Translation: CASSLRWTGDSNQPQHF.

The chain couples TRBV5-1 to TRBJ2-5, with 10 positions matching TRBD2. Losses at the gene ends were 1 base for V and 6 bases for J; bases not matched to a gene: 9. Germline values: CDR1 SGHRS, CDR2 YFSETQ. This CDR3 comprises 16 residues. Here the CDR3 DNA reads TGCGCCAGCAGCTTGTCTACTAGCGGGGCTCATAAGACCCAGTACTTC. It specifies CASSLSTSGAHKTQYF.

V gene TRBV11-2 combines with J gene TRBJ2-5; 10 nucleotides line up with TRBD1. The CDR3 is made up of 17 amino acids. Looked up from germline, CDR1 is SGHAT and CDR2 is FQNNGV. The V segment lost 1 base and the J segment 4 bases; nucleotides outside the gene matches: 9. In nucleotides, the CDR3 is TGTGCCAGCAGCTTAGGGCGAGACAGGGGGCGTTCAGAGACCCAGTACTTC. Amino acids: CASSLGRDRGRSETQYF. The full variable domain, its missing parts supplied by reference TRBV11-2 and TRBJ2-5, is EAGVAQSPRYKIIEKRQSVAFWCNPISGHATLYWYQQILGQGPKLLIQFQNNGVVDDSQLPKDRFSAERLKGVDSTLKIQPAKLEDSAVYLCASSLGRDRGRSETQYFGPGTRLLVL.

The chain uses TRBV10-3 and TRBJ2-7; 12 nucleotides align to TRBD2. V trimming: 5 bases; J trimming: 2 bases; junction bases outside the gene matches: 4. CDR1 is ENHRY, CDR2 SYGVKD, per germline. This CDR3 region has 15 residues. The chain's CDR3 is CAISRTSGTAYEQYF. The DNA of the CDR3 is TGTGCCATCAGTAGGACTAGCGGGACCGCCTACGAGCAGTACTTC.

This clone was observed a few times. The CDR3 bases are TGTGCCAGCAGCGCAAGACTAGCGGGGGCCGACAATGAGCAGTTCTTC. Translation gives CASSARLAGADNEQFF. The chain combines TRBV7-2 with TRBJ2-1; 12 bases align to TRBD2. Germline assignment: CDR1 SGHTA and CDR2 FQGNSA. CDR3 length equals 16 residues. V was clipped by 5 bases and J by 5 bases; unmatched bases: 7.

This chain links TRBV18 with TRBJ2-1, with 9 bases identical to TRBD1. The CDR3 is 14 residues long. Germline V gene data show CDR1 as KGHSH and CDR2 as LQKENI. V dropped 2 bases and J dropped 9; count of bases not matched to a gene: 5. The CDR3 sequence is CASSPNRGRFEQFF. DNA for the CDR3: TGTGCCAGCTCACCAAACAGGGGGCGCTTTGAGCAGTTCTTC.